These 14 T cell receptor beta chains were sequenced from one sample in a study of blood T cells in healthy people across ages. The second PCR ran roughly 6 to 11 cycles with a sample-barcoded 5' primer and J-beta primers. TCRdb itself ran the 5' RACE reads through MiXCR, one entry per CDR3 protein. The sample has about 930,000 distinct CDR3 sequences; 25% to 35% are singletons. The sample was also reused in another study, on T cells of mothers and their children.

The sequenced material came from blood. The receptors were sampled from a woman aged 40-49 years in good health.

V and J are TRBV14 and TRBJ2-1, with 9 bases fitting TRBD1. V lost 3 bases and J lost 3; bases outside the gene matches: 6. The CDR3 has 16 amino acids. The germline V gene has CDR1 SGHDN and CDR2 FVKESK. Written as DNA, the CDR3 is TGTGCCAGCAGCCAGGACCGGGACAGGGTCTACAATGAGCAGTTCTTC. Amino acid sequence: CASSQDRDRVYNEQFF.

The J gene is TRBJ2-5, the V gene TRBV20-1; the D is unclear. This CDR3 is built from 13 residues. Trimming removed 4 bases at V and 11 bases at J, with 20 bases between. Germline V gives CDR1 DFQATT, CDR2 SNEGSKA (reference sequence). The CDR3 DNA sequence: TGCAGTGCTAATAAGGGAAAGATCGATGGGCAGTACTTC. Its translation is CSANKGKIDGQYF.

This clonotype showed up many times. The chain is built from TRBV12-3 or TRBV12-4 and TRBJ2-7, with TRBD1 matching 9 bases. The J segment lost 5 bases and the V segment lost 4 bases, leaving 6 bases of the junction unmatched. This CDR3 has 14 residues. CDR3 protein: CASSYGDRDNEQYF. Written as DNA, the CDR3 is TGTGCCAGCAGTTACGGGGACAGGGACAACGAGCAGTACTTC.

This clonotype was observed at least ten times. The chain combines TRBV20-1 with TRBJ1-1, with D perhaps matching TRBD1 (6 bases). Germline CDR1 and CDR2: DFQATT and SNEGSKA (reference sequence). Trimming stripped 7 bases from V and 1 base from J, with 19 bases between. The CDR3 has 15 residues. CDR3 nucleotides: TGCAGTGTTACCCCACCTTACAGGGAGAACACTGAAGCTTTCTTT. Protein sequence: CSVTPPYRENTEAFF.

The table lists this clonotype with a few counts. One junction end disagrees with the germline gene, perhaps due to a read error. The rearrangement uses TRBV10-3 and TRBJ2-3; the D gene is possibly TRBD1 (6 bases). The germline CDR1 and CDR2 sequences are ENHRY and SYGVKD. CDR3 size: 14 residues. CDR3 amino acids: CTISDYRVTDTQYF. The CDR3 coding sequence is TGTACCATCAGTGATTACAGGGTTACAGATACGCAGTATTTT.

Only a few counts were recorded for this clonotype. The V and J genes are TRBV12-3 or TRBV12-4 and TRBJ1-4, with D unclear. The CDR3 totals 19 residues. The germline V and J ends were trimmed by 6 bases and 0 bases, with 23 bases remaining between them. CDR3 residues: CASSAKGSNWRATNEKLFF. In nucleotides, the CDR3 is TGTGCCAGCAGCGCCAAGGGCAGCAACTGGAGGGCAACTAATGAAAAACTGTTTTTT.

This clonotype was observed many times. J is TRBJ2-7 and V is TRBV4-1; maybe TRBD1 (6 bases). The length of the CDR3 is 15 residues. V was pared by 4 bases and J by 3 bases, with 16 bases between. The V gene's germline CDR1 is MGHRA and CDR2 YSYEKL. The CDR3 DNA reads TGCGCCAGCAGCCTCGGGACACGCTCGGGCTACGAGCAGTACTTC. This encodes CASSLGTRSGYEQYF.

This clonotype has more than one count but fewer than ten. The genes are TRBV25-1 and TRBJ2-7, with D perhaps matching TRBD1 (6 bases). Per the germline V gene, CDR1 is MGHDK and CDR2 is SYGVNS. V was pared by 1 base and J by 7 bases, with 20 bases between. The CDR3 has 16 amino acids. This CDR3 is CASSESVTDRRREQYF. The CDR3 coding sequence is TGTGCCAGCAGTGAATCGGTTACTGACAGGAGGCGAGAGCAGTACTTC.

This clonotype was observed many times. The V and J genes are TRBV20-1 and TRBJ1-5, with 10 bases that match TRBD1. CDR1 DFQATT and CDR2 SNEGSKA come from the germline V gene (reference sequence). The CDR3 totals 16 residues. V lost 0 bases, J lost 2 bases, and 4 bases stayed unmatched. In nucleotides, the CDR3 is TGCAGTGCTAGAGACAGACAGGGGGCTGGCAATCAGCCCCAGCATTTT. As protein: CSARDRQGAGNQPQHF.

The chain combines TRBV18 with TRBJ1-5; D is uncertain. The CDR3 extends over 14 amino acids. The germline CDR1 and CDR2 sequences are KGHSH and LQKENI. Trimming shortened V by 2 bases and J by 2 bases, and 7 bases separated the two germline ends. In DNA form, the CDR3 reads TGTGCCAGCTCACCAGACGGACGCAATCAGCCCCAGCATTTT. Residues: CASSPDGRNQPQHF.

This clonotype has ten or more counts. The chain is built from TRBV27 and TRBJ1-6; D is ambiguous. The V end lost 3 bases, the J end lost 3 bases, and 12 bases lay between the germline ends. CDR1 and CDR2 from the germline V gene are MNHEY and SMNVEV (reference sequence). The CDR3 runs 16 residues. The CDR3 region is CASSFMTGRYNSPLHF. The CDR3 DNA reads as TGTGCCAGCAGTTTTATGACCGGTCGCTATAATTCACCCCTCCACTTT.

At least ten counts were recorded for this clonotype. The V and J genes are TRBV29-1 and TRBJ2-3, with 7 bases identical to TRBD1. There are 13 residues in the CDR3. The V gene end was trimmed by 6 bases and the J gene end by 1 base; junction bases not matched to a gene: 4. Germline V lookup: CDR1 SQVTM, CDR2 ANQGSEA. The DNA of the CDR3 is TGCAGCGTGCGCCAGGGGGGCACAGATACGCAGTATTTT. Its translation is CSVRQGGTDTQYF.

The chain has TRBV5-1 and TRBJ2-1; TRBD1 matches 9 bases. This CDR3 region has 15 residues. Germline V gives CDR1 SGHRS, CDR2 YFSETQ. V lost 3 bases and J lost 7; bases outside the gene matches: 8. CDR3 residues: CASSSRGTGRNEQFF. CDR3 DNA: TGCGCCAGCAGCTCCAGAGGGACAGGGAGGAATGAGCAGTTCTTC.

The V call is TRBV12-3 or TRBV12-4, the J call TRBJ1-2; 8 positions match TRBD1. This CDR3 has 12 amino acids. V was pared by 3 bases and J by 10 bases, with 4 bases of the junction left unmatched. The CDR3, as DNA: TGTGCCAGCAGTTTGGACAGGGCCCTCTACACCTTC. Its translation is CASSLDRALYTF.